A selection of T cell receptor beta chains follows, all from one sample in a study of blood T cells in healthy people across ages. TCRdb passed the 5' RACE reads through MiXCR, listing each CDR3 protein once. The sample lists around 1,500,000 distinct CDR3 sequences, 28% occurring once. Input material: blood. Receptors originate from a woman in her thirties in good health. Both conserved end residues are part of each CDR3. D genes are given only for firm matches. Rows may omit the clone size; those that give it use once, few, many or a size class.

CAWSVLGSPEQYF	TGTGCCTGGAGTGTACTCGGCAGCCCCGAGCAGTACTTC	TRBJ2-7	TRBV30	13	NA	NA
CAGLGRAREQFF	TGTGCCGGGCTCGGGAGGGCCAGAGAGCAGTTCTTC	TRBJ2-1	TRBV30	12	TRBD2	few
CASSDSRQGLSYGYTF	TGTGCCAGCAGCGACAGTAGACAGGGGTTGTCCTATGGCTACACCTTC	TRBJ1-2	TRBV6-1	16	TRBD1	NA
CASSLVGGFSGVSYEQYF	TGTGCCAGCAGCTTAGTAGGGGGGTTTAGCGGGGTGTCCTACGAGCAGTACTTC	TRBJ2-7	TRBV7-9	18	TRBD2	many
CASSQDFGTQYF	TGCGCCAGCAGCCAAGATTTTGGGACCCAGTACTTC	TRBJ2-5	TRBV4-3	12	NA	NA
CASSPGQGKGETQYF	TGTGCCAGCAGCCCTGGACAGGGAAAAGGGGAGACCCAGTACTTC	TRBJ2-5	TRBV27	15	TRBD1	few
CSARGEVQGRYGYTF	TGCAGTGCTAGAGGAGAAGTCCAGGGAAGATATGGCTACACCTTC	TRBJ1-2	TRBV20-1	15	NA	few
CASSEYQRGSIYEQFF	TGTGCCAGCAGTGAATACCAGCGGGGGAGTATATATGAGCAGTTCTTC	TRBJ2-1	TRBV2	16	TRBD2	NA
CASKSGGYTEAFF	TGTGCCAGCAAGTCAGGGGGCTACACTGAAGCTTTCTTT	TRBJ1-1	TRBV12-3/TRBV12-4	13	TRBD1	few
CSARELGSGNTIYF	TGCAGTGCTAGAGAACTCGGTTCTGGAAACACCATATATTTT	TRBJ1-3	TRBV20-1	14	NA	NA
CSVRGIYNEQFF	TGCAGCGTTCGCGGGATCTACAATGAGCAGTTCTTC	TRBJ2-1	TRBV29-1	12	NA	NA
CASSIGLKNIQYF	TGTGCCAGCAGCATAGGACTCAAAAACATTCAGTACTTC	TRBJ2-4	TRBV7-9	13	NA	NA
CASSLAGEALTF	TGTGCCAGCAGTTTAGCGGGGGAGGCTCTCACCTTC	TRBJ1-2	TRBV12-3/TRBV12-4	12	NA	NA
CASSQTQGARQPQHF	TGCGCCAGCAGCCAGACACAGGGGGCCAGGCAGCCCCAGCATTTT	TRBJ1-5	TRBV4-1	15	TRBD1	NA
CATSPETGGLNEQFF	TGTGCCACCAGTCCCGAGACAGGGGGCCTCAATGAGCAGTTCTTC	TRBJ2-1	TRBV10-3	15	TRBD1	many
CASSQAVGPAFF	TGTGCCAGCAGCCAAGCAGTAGGGCCAGCTTTCTTT	TRBJ1-1	TRBV3-1	12	NA	NA
CASSQESRYEQFF	TGCGCCAGCAGCCAAGAGTCGCGCTATGAGCAGTTCTTC	TRBJ2-1	TRBV4-3	13	NA	NA
CAWSRPREAYGYTF	TGTGCCTGGAGTCGCCCCAGGGAGGCCTATGGCTACACCTTC	TRBJ1-2	TRBV30	14	NA	few
CAPTQEDGPGEDMQYF	TGTGCCCCGACCCAAGAGGACGGCCCCGGGGAAGATATGCAGTATTTT	TRBJ2-3	TRBV6-4	16	NA	few
CSAEEGGNNQPQHF	TGCAGTGCTGAGGAGGGGGGCAACAATCAGCCCCAGCATTTT	TRBJ1-5	TRBV20-1	14	NA	NA
CASSPGALETQYF	TGTGCCAGCAGCCCGGGGGCACTAGAGACCCAGTACTTC	TRBJ2-5	TRBV3-1	13	NA	few
CSAARTGRANYGYTF	TGCAGTGCCGCCCGCACAGGGAGGGCGAACTATGGCTACACCTTC	TRBJ1-2	TRBV20-1	15	NA	NA
CASRRTGVSYGYTF	TGTGCTAGCAGGAGGACAGGGGTCAGCTATGGCTACACCTTC	TRBJ1-2	TRBV28	14	TRBD1	NA
CSARDPTGTGELFF	TGCAGTGCTAGAGATCCCACTGGGACCGGGGAGCTGTTTTTT	TRBJ2-2	TRBV20-1	14	NA	NA
CSARVEPHQPQHF	TGCAGTGCTAGGGTAGAGCCTCATCAGCCCCAGCATTTT	TRBJ1-5	TRBV20-1	13	NA	NA
CASSPTIIPEQFF	TGTGCCAGCAGTCCAACCATTATTCCTGAGCAGTTCTTC	TRBJ2-1	TRBV6-2/TRBV6-3	13	NA	NA
CASSYVDGEKLFF	TGTGCCAGCAGTTACGTCGATGGGGAAAAACTGTTTTTT	TRBJ1-4	TRBV6-6	13	NA	NA